A selection of T cell receptor beta chains follows, all from one sample in a study of Ad26.COV2.S vaccination and SARS-CoV-2 variants. Here immunoSEQ multiplex PCR was the method, and the copy in TCRdb shows in-frame clones only, minus some. The table records about 330,000 clones, around 90% of them present only once. The source material was peripheral blood, sampled in a trial of Ad26.COV2.S vaccine versus placebo. Receptors originate from a person aged 18 to 65 who received the Ad26.COV2.S COVID-19 vaccine or a placebo. CDR3s include the opening cysteine and the closing phenylalanine or tryptophan. A D gene is named only where the DNA matches it firmly. Clone sizes are given selectively: once, few, many, or a class where the clone is expanded.

TRBJ2-5	TRBV4-3	once	TRBD2	TGCGCCAGCAGCCAAGGACTAGCGGGGGGGCTAATAGAGACCCAGTACTTC	CASSQGLAGGLIETQYF
TRBJ2-2	TRBV6-5	NA	TRBD1	TGTGCCAGCAGGCTAAAGACAGGGCCCGGGGAGCTGTTTTTT	CASRLKTGPGELFF
TRBJ1-6	TRBV20-1	NA	NA	TGCAGTGCTAGTGGTTTGAGAGAAAATTCACCCCTCCACTTT	CSASGLRENSPLHF
TRBJ1-2	TRBV5-8	NA	TRBD1	TGTGCCAGCAGCCCAGGGACAGGTTTATCGGGTGATCTTAGGGGCTACACCTTC	CASSPGTGLSGDLRGYTF
TRBJ1-4	TRBV5-1	NA	NA	TGCGCCAGCAGCTTGGGACCCTCCGCAACTAATGAAAAACTGTTTTTT	CASSLGPSATNEKLFF
TRBJ2-1	TRBV3-1/TRBV3-2	NA	NA	TGTGCCAGCAGCCAAGGTGCTCCCCGGATAGGACTCCGCTCGTTCTTC	CASSQGAPRIGLRSFF
TRBJ1-2	TRBV18	NA	NA	TGTGCCAGCTCACGGACCGGGGAGTATTCAGACAGTCACTATGGCTACACCTTC	CASSRTGEYSDSHYGYTF
TRBJ2-5	TRBV7-9	NA	NA	TGTGCCAGCAGCTTTATTGAGACCCAGTACTTC	CASSFIETQYF
TRBJ2-7	TRBV6-1	NA	NA	TGTGCCAGCAGTGATCGAGGGTTCGAGCAGTACTTC	CASSDRGFEQYF
TRBJ1-1	TRBV5-1	NA	TRBD1	TGCGCCAGCAGCTTGGCTGCAGGGGGGTTCGCTGAAGCTTTCTTT	CASSLAAGGFAEAFF
TRBJ2-3	TRBV6-2/TRBV6-3	NA	NA	TGTGCCAGCAGTTTCGGGACCCCGCAGTATTTT	CASSFGTPQYF
TRBJ1-4	TRBV7-9	once	NA	TGTGCCAGCAGCCCCGACGGAACGACCGGTGAAAAACTGTTTTTT	CASSPDGTTGEKLFF
TRBJ2-5	TRBV30	once	NA	TGTGCCTGGAATCGGGGACAAGAGACCCAGTACTTC	CAWNRGQETQYF
TRBJ2-1	TRBV6-2/TRBV6-3	NA	TRBD1	TGTGCCAGCAGTTCGCCGGACAGGGTGATACTGTACAATGAGCAGTTCTTC	CASSSPDRVILYNEQFF
TRBJ1-6	TRBV5-1	NA	NA	TGCGCCAGCAGCTTCCTAAGGGCAAAATTT	CASSFLRAKF
TRBJ1-1	TRBV10-3	NA	NA	TGTGCCTCAGCGTCAGGGGTTGGAACTGAAGCTTTCTTT	CASASGVGTEAFF
TRBJ2-7	TRBV6-5	NA	TRBD2	TGTGCCAGCAGCTCCCAAGAGCGGGGGGCGGTAGAGCAGTACTTC	CASSSQERGAVEQYF
TRBJ2-2	TRBV27	NA	TRBD2	TGTGCCAGCAAACGACTAGCGGATAACACCGGGGAGCTGTTTTTT	CASKRLADNTGELFF
TRBJ2-2	TRBV28	few	NA	TGTGCCAGCAGTTTAGATTCCCGCAGGAAAGATTTGAACACCGGGGAGCTGTTTTTT	CASSLDSRRKDLNTGELFF
TRBJ2-1	TRBV3-1/TRBV3-2	NA	NA	TGTGCCAGCAGCCAAGAAAAGATTCGGGCGAGCATCCGTCTCACCACGGGGTACAATGAGCAGTTCTTC	CASSQEKIRASIRLTTGYNEQFF
TRBJ2-1	TRBV5-1	NA	TRBD1	TGCGCCAGCAGCCTCGGGACAGGGTGGACCAATGAGCAGTTCTTC	CASSLGTGWTNEQFF
TRBJ1-1	TRBV4-3	NA	NA	TGCGCCAGCAGCCAAGATTCATGGGGCGAGTTGAACACTGAAGCTTTCTTT	CASSQDSWGELNTEAFF
TRBJ1-6	TRBV7-6	NA	TRBD1	TGTGCCAGCAGCTTAAGTGGACAGGGTTCCTCACCCCTCCACTTT	CASSLSGQGSSPLHF
TRBJ1-2	TRBV12-3/TRBV12-4	NA	NA	TGTGCCAGCACTAGTTTAGGGGACTATGGCTACACCTTC	CASTSLGDYGYTF
TRBJ1-5	TRBV12-3/TRBV12-4	NA	NA	TGTGCCAGCAGTTTCCCACCTGATCAGCCCCAGCATTTT	CASSFPPDQPQHF
TRBJ1-1	TRBV29-1	NA	NA	TGCAGCGTTGAGGTGTGGACTGAAGCTTTCTTT	CSVEVWTEAFF
TRBJ2-3	TRBV4-2	NA	NA	TGTGCCAGCAGCCAAGGCCCGGGGACTCAGAGCACAGATACGCAGTATTTT	CASSQGPGTQSTDTQYF
TRBJ1-1	TRBV12-3/TRBV12-4	few	NA	TGTGCCAGCAGTTTGTGGGGGGCTGAAGCTTTCTTT	CASSLWGAEAFF
TRBJ1-2	TRBV3-1/TRBV3-2	once	TRBD1	TGTGCCAGCAGCCAAGAAGGGGCGGCGGGACAGGGTATTTTTTGCTATGGCTACACCTTC	CASSQEGAAGQGIFCYGYTF
TRBJ2-1	TRBV19	NA	TRBD2	TGTGCCAGTAAAGGGGCCCAGCGGGGGCACAATGAGCAGTTCTTC	CASKGAQRGHNEQFF
TRBJ2-7	TRBV9	NA	NA	TGTGCCAGCAGCGGACTGGGGGGTAGGTACGAGCAGTACTTC	CASSGLGGRYEQYF
TRBJ2-5	TRBV19	NA	NA	TGTGCCAGTAGTACAAGGACAGCCTTGGGGGGGGAGACCCAGTACTTC	CASSTRTALGGETQYF
TRBJ1-6	TRBV7-2	NA	NA	TGTGCCAGCAGCTCGAGACAGATATATAATTCACCCCTCCACTTT	CASSSRQIYNSPLHF
TRBJ1-2	TRBV11-2	NA	NA	TGTGCCAGCAGCCTAGGGGGTTTCGGGTATGGCTACACCTTC	CASSLGGFGYGYTF
TRBJ2-1	TRBV30	NA	NA	TGTGCCTGGAGTGTGGGGGCGGGGTACAATGAGCAGTTCTTC	CAWSVGAGYNEQFF
TRBJ1-1	TRBV7-2	once	NA	TGTGCCAGCAGCGTCCAACAGGGAACGAACACTGAAGCTTTCTTT	CASSVQQGTNTEAFF
TRBJ1-5	TRBV30	NA	TRBD1	TGTGCCGTAAACAGGGGGAGCAATCAGCCCCAGCATTTT	CAVNRGSNQPQHF
TRBJ1-2	TRBV28	NA	NA	TGTGCCAGCAGCTCCGTTGTGGGTCTCTGGGGCTACACCTTC	CASSSVVGLWGYTF
TRBJ1-1	TRBV7-2	NA	TRBD1	TGTGCCACCTTGACAGGGGCCCTTCAGAACACTGAAGCTTTCTTT	CATLTGALQNTEAFF
TRBJ1-4	TRBV25-1	NA	NA	TGTGCCAGCAGTGACCCCGGCCCCAACTCTGAAAAACTGTTTTTT	CASSDPGPNSEKLFF
TRBJ1-2	TRBV7-2	NA	TRBD1	TGTGCCAGCAGCTTAGTAGTCCAAGGGGGCGCAGATGGCTACACCTTC	CASSLVVQGGADGYTF
TRBJ2-6	TRBV11-2	NA	NA	TGTGCCAGCAGCTTAGATCCTGGGGGAGCTGGGGCCAACGTCCTGACTTTC	CASSLDPGGAGANVLTF
TRBJ1-2	TRBV7-2	NA	NA	TGTGCCAGCAGCTGGGGAGCTAACTATGGCTACACCTTC	CASSWGANYGYTF
TRBJ2-7	TRBV6-6	NA	NA	TGTGCCAGCAGTTATATAAACTCCTACGAGCAGTACTTC	CASSYINSYEQYF
TRBJ2-3	TRBV24-1	NA	TRBD2	TGTGCCACCAGTGACCACATTAGCGGGAGGGCCCGGAGTACGCAGTATTTT	CATSDHISGRARSTQYF